One sample yielded the 3 T cell receptor beta chains listed below, sequenced in a study of tumor and adjacent non-tumor tissue in lung cancer. The library came from three nested PCR rounds adapted from ARM-PCR protocols. One entry per CDR3 protein results from TCRdb running MiXCR on the multiplex PCR reads. The sample lists about 80,000 distinct CDR3 sequences; around 80% were seen once. This sample's RNA came from whole unsorted tissue. The normal lung tissue was taken more than 3 cm from the tumor edge. Sequencing was done on a sample of distant non-tumor lung tissue. The source of these receptors is a man in his fifties or sixties with non-small cell lung cancer.

Only a few counts were recorded for this clonotype. The chain employs TRBV5-1 and TRBJ1-5, with 7 positions matching TRBD1. The germline V gene encodes CDR1 SGHRS and CDR2 YFSETQ. Unmatched junction bases numbered 0, after V lost 1 base and J lost 2 bases. There are 14 residues in the CDR3. The CDR3 nucleotides read TGCGCCAGCAGCTTGACAGGGGGCAATCAGCCCCAGCATTTT. The encoded protein is CASSLTGGNQPQHF. Looking up the rest from reference TRBV5-1 and TRBJ1-5 gives the full variable domain: KAGVTQTPRYLIKTRGQQVTLSCSPISGHRSVSWYQQTPGQGLQFLFEYFSETQRNKGNFPGRFSGRQFSNSRSEMNVSTLELGDSALYLCASSLTGGNQPQHFGDGTRLSIL.

Note on this clonotype: Relative to the germline gene, one junction end is altered; a read error may explain this. The V and J genes are TRBV4-3 and TRBJ1-2; D may be TRBD1 (6 bases). Germline loops: CDR1 LGHNA, CDR2 YSLEER. The CDR3 consists of 15 residues. In DNA, the CDR3 is TGCGCCAGCAGCCACAGACAGGAGGGAGTCTATGGCTATACCTTC. As protein: CASSHRQEGVYGYTF.

This rearrangement joins TRBV6-5 to TRBJ2-1; no reliable D call. Trimming cost V 2 bases and J 1 base, with 9 bases left between them. CDR1 is MNHEY, CDR2 SVGAGI, per germline. The CDR3 loop spans 15 amino acids. CDR3 protein: CASSYDRNSYNEQFF. The CDR3, as DNA: TGTGCCAGCAGTTACGACCGGAATTCCTACAATGAGCAGTTCTTC.